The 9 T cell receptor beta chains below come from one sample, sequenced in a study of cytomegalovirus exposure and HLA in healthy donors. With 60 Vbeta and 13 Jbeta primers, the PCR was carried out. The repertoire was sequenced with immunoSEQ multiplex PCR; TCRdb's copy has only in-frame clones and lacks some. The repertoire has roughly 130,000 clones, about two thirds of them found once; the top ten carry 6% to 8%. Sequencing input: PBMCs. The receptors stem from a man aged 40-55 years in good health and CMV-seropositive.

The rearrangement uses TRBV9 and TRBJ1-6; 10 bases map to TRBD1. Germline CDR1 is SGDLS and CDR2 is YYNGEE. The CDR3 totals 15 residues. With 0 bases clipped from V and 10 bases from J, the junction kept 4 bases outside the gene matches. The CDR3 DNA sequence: TGTGCCAGCAGCGTAGCTGGGACAGGGGAGTCACCCCTCCACTTT. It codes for CASSVAGTGESPLHF.

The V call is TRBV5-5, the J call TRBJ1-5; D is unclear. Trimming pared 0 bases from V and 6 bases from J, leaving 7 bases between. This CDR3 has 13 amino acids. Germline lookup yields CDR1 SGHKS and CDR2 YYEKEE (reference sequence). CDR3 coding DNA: TGTGCCAGCAGCTTGGACAGATTTCAGCCCCAGCATTTT. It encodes CASSLDRFQPQHF.

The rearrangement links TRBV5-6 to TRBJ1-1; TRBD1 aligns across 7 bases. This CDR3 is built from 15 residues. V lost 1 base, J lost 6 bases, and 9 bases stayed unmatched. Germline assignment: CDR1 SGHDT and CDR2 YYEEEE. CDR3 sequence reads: CASSLSRGAIAEAFF. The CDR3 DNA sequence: TGTGCCAGCAGCTTGTCCAGGGGGGCTATCGCTGAAGCTTTCTTT.

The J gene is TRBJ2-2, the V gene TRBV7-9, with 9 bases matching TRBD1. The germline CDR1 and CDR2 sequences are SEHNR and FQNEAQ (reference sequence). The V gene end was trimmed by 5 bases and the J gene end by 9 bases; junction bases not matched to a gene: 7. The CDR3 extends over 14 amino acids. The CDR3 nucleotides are TGTGCCAGCAGCCCTCAGGGACAGGGCAGGGAGCTGTTTTTT. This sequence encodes CASSPQGQGRELFF.

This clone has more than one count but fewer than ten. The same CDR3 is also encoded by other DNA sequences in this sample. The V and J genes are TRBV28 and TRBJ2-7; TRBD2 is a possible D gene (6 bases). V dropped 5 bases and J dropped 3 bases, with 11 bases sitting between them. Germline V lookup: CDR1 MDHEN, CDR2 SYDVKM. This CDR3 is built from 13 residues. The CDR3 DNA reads TGTGCCAGCAGTGTCGGGACTGGCTACGAGCAGTACTTC. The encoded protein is CASSVGTGYEQYF.

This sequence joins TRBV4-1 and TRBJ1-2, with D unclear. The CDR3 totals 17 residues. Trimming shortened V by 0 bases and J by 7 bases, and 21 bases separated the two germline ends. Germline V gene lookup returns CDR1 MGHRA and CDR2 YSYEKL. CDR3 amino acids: CASSQETRERLRGGYTF. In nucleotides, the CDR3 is TGCGCCAGCAGCCAAGAGACCAGAGAGAGGCTGCGGGGTGGCTACACCTTC.

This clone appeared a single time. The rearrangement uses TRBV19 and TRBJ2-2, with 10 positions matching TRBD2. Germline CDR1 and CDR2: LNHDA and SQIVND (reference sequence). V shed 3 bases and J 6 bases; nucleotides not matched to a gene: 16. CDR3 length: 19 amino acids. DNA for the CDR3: TGTGCCAGTAGTATCCACCCCTCGCTAGCGGGAGTAGGTGCCGGGGAGCTGTTTTTT. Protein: CASSIHPSLAGVGAGELFF.

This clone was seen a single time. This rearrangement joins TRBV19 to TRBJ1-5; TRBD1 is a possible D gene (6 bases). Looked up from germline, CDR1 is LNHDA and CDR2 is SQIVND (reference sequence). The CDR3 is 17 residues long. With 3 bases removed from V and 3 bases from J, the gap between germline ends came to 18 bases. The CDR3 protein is CASSMLVMGAANQPQHF. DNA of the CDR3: TGTGCCAGTAGTATGCTTGTAATGGGGGCTGCCAATCAGCCCCAGCATTTT.

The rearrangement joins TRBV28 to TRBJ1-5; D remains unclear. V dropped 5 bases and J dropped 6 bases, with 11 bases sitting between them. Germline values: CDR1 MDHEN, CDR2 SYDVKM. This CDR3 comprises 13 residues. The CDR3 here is CASSTPAGQPQHF. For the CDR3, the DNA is TGTGCCAGCAGTACACCCGCGGGTCAGCCCCAGCATTTT. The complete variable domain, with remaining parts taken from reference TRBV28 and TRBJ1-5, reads DVKVTQSSRYLVKRTGEKVFLECVQDMDHENMFWYRQDPGLGLRLIYFSYDVKMKEKGDIPEGYSVSREKKERFSLILESASTNQTSMYLCASSTPAGQPQHFGDGTRLSIL.